The present T cell receptor (beta chain) was sequenced within a study of blood T cell repertoires in COVID-19 (dated by TCRdb to about 2020). Notes on the research overall: Collaborator samples came from the United States, Italy and Spain and covered acute and convalescent phases of COVID-19. The material from the prospective study consisted of cDNA or gDNA derived from T cells, B-cell-depleted T cells, or PBMCs. Deeply sampled blood TCRbeta repertoires from subjects exposed to, actively infected with, or recovered from COVID-19 were included in the dataset. The repertoires were made available in a free public database intended to serve as a resource for research on the immune response to SARS-CoV-2. Samples were obtained from the ongoing ImmuneRACE study (first 160 participants) and from about 1,300 subjects provided by 6 global collaborators. Sample metadata almost always included a de-identified subject ID, COVID-19 status, age in years and sex. Where HLA class I and class II types were available, the types were taken from metadata supplied by the sample provider, not from assay-based typing.

One collaborating source in Seattle enrolled patients while the patients were actively infected and followed the patients over time throughout the course of disease. Whole blood was collected in K2EDTA tubes by collaborating institutions according to the institutions' own protocols. For TCRbeta analysis, collaborator samples were shipped as frozen whole blood, as isolated PBMCs, or as DNA extracted from either sample type. The immunoSEQ Assay, a bias-controlled multiplex PCR, was used to amplify TCRbeta CDR3 regions from genomic DNA. The published analysis was carried out like this. Nucleated cell counts per sample were estimated from amplification of reference gene primers within the assay. Sequence reads were collapsed and filtered to measure the absolute abundance of every unique TCRbeta CDR3 rearrangement. For each sample, productive Simpson clonality was calculated by taking the square root of Simpson's diversity index across productive rearrangements. The table was pulled from immuneACCESS by TCRdb, which kept in-frame rearrangements only. Such tables lose some clones; where checked, under half of the loss comes from unresolved V genes, and the rest has no known cause. The D gene and trimming were derived from the DNA, and the V and J assignments and clone size from that table. The sample yields 200,000 or so clones; roughly 81% were counted once. More than 10% of the sample is in the top ten clones.

V is trimmed back by 8 bases and J by 1 base, and the junction contains 12 bases that no gene match accounts for. The CDR3 contains 17 residues, cysteine and phenylalanine counted. Solely the CDR3 DNA is kept, with 51 bases framed from the first base. For CDR1 and CDR2, the germline V gene (reference sequence) lists LGHDT and YNNKEL. Overall study outcomes, separate from this receptor: The amount of clinical and demographic metadata varied by source and participant and was provided uncurated.

Regarding this clone: What antigen it recognizes has not been identified. Within one base of it there is no much larger clone, and no base qualities were kept.

The sequence derives from a woman of 80 years or more with COVID-19, enrolled during active disease. Recombination linked TRBV3-1 (or the pseudogene TRBV3-2) to TRBJ2-1, and 9 junction bases match TRBD2. Sequencing was carried out using peripheral blood. The CDR3 protein sequence reads: CASRAGSGSFSYNEQFF. The base sequence is TGTGCCAGCCGTGCTGGTAGCGGGAGTTTTTCCTACAATGAGCAGTTCTTC.